The 8 T cell receptor beta chains below were found in one sample sequenced in a study of blood T cells in healthy people across ages. The second PCR ran roughly 6 to 12 cycles with a sample-barcoded 5' primer and J-beta primers. TCRdb reprocessed the 5' RACE reads via MiXCR and lists one record per CDR3 protein. Of about 1,400,000 distinct CDR3 sequences in the sample, around two fifths are singletons; the top ten hold 7.9%. Input material: blood. Source of these receptors: a woman aged 18-35 years in good health.

This clonotype was picked up a small number of times. The DNA for the CDR3 is TGTGCCAGTACAGACTCCTACAATGAGCAGTACTTC. Translating it yields CASTDSYNEQYF. The V gene is TRBV6-2 or TRBV6-3, the J gene TRBJ2-1; D not certain. TRBJ2-7 matches the DNA end more closely, so the J call is doubtful. Germline CDR1 and CDR2: MNHEY and SVGEGT. CDR3 size: 12 residues.

The chain recombines TRBV7-9 with TRBJ2-1, with D possibly TRBD1 on 6 matching bases. With 9 bases removed from V and 4 bases from J, the gap between germline ends came to 13 bases. Germline CDR1 SEHNR, CDR2 FQNEAQ (reference sequence). The CDR3 totals 13 residues. The CDR3 protein is CASEDQGYNEQFF. CDR3 sequence (DNA): TGTGCCAGTGAAGATCAGGGGTACAATGAGCAGTTCTTC. Combining the CDR3 with reference TRBV7-9 and TRBJ2-1 gives the whole variable domain DTGVSQNPRHKITKRGQNVTFRCDPISEHNRLYWYRQTLGQGPEFLTYFQNEAQLEKSRLLSDRFSAERPKGSFSTLEIQRTEQGDSAMYLCASEDQGYNEQFFGPGTRLTVL.

The J gene is TRBJ2-7, the V gene TRBV2; 7 nucleotides align to TRBD2. Germline loops: CDR1 SNHLY, CDR2 FYNNEI. The CDR3 has 15 amino acids. Trimming removed 8 bases from V and 0 bases from J; junction bases left unmatched: 10. The CDR3 reads CASHQGGLSSYEQYF. The CDR3 nucleotides read TGTGCCAGCCACCAGGGAGGGCTTTCCTCCTACGAGCAGTACTTC. The full variable domain, rest sourced from reference TRBV2 and TRBJ2-7, is EPEVTQTPSHQVTQMGQEVILRCVPISNHLYFYWYRQILGQKVEFLVSFYNNEISEKSEIFDDQFSVERPDGSNFTLKIRSTKLEDSAMYFCASHQGGLSSYEQYFGPGTRLTVT.

The sample holds a few counts of this clonotype. The chain combines TRBV7-9 with TRBJ1-1; TRBD1 might be the D (6 bases). The CDR3 is 14 amino acids. The germline V gene has CDR1 SEHNR and CDR2 FQNEAQ (reference sequence). V was trimmed by 7 bases and J by 5 bases, leaving 17 bases between them. The CDR3 nucleotides are TGTGCCAGCACCAAGGCCGGGGGCGAGACTGAAGCTTTCTTT. It translates to CASTKAGGETEAFF.

This clonotype was detected only a few times. The genes are TRBV3-1 and TRBJ2-1; a weak D match, TRBD1 (6 bases). V dropped 7 bases and J dropped 5 bases, with 15 bases sitting between them. Looked up from germline, CDR1 is LGHDT and CDR2 is YNNKEL (reference sequence). The CDR3 totals 14 residues. The CDR3, as DNA: TGTGCCAGCACCCAGAGGGGGACCGACAATGAGCAGTTCTTC. It is translated as CASTQRGTDNEQFF.

In its sample, this clonotype was seen a few times. CDR3 amino acids: CASSQDRGSGGQFF. For the CDR3, the DNA is TGTGCCAGCAGCCAAGATCGTGGTAGCGGGGGTCAGTTCTTC. The rearrangement uses TRBV3-1 and TRBJ2-1, with 9 bases fitting TRBD2. The CDR3 is 14 amino acids. From germline, CDR1 is LGHDT and CDR2 YNNKEL (reference sequence). V lost 0 bases and J lost 13; bases outside the gene matches: 7.

This clonotype was detected only a few times. The rearrangement uses TRBV20-1 and TRBJ2-3; 8 bases match TRBD1. Germline V gene data show CDR1 as DFQATT and CDR2 as SNEGSKA (reference sequence). The length of the CDR3 is 16 residues. Trimming took 6 bases from V and 0 from J; bases not matched to a gene: 11. CDR3 nucleotides: TGCAGTGCCCTGCCCTACAGGGGGACTAGCACAGATACGCAGTATTTT. Translation gives CSALPYRGTSTDTQYF.

This clonotype was counted a few times. CDR3: CASSYLAGVGYNEQFF. CDR3 in DNA: TGTGCCAGCAGCTATTTAGCGGGAGTGGGATACAATGAGCAGTTCTTC. This rearrangement joins TRBV7-2 to TRBJ2-1; 9 bases align to TRBD2. Germline-derived CDR1 and CDR2 are SGHTA and FQGNSA. The ends lost 4 bases at V and 4 bases at J; junction bases unmatched: 8. This CDR3 comprises 16 residues.